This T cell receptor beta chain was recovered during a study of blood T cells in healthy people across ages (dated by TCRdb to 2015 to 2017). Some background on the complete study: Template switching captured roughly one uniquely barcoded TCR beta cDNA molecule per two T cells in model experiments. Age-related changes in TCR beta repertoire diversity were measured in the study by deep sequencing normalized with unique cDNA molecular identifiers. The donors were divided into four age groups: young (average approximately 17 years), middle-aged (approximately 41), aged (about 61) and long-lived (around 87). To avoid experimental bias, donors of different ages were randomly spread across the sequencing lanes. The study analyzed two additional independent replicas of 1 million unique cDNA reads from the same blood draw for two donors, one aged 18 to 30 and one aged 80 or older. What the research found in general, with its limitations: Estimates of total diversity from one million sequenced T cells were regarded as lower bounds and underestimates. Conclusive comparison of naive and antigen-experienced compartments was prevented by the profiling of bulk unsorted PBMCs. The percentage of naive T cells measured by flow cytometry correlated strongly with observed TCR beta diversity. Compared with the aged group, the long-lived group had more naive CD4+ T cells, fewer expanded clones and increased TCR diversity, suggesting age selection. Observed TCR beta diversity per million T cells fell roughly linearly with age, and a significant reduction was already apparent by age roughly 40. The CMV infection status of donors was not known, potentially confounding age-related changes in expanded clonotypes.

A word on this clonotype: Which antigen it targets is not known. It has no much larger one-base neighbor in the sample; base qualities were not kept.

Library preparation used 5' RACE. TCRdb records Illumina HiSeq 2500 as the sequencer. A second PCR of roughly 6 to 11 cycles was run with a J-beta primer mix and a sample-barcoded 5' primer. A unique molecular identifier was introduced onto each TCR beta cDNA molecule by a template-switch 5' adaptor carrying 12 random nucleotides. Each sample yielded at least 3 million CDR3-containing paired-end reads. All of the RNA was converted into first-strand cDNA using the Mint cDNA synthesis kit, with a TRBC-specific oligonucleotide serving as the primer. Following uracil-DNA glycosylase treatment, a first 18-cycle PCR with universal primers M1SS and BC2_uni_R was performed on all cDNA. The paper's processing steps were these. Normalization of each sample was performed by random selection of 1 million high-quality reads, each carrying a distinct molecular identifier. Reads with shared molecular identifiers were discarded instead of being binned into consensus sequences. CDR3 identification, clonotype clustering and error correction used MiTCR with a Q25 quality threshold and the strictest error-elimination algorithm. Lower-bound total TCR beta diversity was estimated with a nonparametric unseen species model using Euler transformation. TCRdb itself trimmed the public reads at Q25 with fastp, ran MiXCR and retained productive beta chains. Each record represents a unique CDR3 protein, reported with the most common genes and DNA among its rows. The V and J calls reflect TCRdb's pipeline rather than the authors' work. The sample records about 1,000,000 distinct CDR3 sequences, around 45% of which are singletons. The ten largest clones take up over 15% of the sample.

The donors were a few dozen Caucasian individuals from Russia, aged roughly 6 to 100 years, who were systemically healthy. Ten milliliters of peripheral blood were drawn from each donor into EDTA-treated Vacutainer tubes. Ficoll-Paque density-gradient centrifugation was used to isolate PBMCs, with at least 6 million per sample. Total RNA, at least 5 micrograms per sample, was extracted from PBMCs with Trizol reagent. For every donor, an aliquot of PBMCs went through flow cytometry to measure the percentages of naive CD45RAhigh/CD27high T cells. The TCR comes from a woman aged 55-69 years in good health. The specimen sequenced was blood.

The base sequence is TGCAGTGCTAGAGTGGCAGGAGCCCCATACGATGAGCAGTTCTTC. Translation gives CSARVAGAPYDEQFF. The chain joins TRBV20-1 to TRBJ2-1, with no confidently assigned D gene. V gives up 1 base and J gives up 8 bases, and the segment between their germline ends measures 18 bases. The germline V gene (reference sequence) yields DFQATT for CDR1 and SNEGSKA for CDR2. From its cysteine to its phenylalanine, the CDR3 spans 15 amino acids. The read is trimmed to its CDR3 DNA, 45 bases read in frame from base 1.